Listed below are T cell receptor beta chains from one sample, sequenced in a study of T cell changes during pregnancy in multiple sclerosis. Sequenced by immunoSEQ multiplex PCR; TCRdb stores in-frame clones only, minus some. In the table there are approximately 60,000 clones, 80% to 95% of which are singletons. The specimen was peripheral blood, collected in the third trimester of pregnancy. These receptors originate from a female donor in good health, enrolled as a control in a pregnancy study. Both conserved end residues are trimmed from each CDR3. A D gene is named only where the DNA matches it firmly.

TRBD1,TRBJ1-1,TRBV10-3,ATAGQGGMNTEAF
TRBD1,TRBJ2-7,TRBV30,AWSGTPGQGIKGGYEQY
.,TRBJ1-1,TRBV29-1,SVDRGESPGLWGAF
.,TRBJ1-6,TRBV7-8,ASSLLQGSSSYNSPLH
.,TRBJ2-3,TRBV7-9,ASSLAGAVGDTQY
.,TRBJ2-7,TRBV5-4,ASSVGVDGYEQY
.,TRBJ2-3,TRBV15,ATSRAGGGTDTQY
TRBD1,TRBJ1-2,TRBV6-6,ASRIGTGDYGYT
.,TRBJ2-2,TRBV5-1,ASSLNSYTGELF
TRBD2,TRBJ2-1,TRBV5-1,ASSLRGTSGYGNEQF
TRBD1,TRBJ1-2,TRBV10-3,AISGGQGVLDYGYT
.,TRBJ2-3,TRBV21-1,ASSNQLAGGLVPDTQY
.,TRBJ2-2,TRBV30,AWIASSNTGELF
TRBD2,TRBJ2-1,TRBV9,ASSGGTSGAYNEQF
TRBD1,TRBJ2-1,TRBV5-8,ASSLEGADEQF
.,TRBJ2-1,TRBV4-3,ASSQGPGGLREQF
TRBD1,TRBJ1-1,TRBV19,ASNQGTGRSMNTEAF
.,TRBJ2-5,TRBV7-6,ASSLEREPSRETQY
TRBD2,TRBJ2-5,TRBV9,ASSVGPRIAGEETQY
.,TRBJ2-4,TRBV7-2,ASTLGRAKNIQY
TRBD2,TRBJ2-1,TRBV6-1,ASIGLAGEWF
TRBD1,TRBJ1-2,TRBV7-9,ASSFPLGQGGGYT
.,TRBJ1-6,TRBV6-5,ASSYLDTRSPLH
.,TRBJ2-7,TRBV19,ASSTGLPYEQY
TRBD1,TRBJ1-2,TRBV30,AWSNAGGAYGYT
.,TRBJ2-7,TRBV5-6,ASSPVGAYEQY
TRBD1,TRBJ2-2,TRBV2,ASSEDGTGRTGELF
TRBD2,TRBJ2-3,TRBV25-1,ASSRGSSGGTDTQY
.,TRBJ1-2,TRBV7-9,ASSFEGGYGYT
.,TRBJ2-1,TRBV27,ASSLEGGAYNEQF
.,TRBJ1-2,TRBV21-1,ASSKEIKTVWGYT
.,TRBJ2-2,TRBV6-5,ASSYSISGELF
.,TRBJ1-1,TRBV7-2,ASSLGKGGTIF
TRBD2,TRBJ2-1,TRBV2,ASSPWTRGAAEQF
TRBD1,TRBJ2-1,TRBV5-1,ASSASTGTMRNEQF
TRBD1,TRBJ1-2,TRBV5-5,ASSFRQGQGYGYT
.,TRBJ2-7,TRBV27,ASTLSEQY
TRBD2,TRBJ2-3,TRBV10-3,AILNPSGSTDTQY
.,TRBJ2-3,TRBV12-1,ASSFEGGGQDTQY
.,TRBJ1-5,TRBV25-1,ASSAGTPYSNQPQH
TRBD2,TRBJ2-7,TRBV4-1,ASSHTSGGVYEQY
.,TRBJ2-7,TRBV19,ASRERGFDRGAREQY
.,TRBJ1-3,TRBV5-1,ASSNGGPSGNTIY
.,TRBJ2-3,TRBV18,ASSPPADTQY
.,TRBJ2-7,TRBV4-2,ASSQDETLTYEQY
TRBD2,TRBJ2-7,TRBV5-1,ASSPEGLAGGRTYEQY